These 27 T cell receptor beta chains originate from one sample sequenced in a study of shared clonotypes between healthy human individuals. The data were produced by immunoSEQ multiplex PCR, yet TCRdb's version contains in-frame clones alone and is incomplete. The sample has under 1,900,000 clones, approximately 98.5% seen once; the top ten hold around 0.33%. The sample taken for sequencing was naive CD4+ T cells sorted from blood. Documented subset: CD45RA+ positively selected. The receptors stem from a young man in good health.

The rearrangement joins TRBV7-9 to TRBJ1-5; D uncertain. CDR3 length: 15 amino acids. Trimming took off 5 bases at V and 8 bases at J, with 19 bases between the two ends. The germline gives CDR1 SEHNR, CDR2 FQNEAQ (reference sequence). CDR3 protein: CASSPGGPRREPQHF. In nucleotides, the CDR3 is TGTGCCAGCAGCCCGGGAGGTCCGCGTCGTGAGCCCCAGCATTTT.

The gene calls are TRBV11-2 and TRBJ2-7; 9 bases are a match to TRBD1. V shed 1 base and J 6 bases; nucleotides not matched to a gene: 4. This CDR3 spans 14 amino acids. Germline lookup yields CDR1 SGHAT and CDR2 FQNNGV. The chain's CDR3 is CASSLGDRVTEQYF. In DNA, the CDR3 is TGTGCCAGCAGCTTAGGGGACAGGGTTACCGAGCAGTACTTC.

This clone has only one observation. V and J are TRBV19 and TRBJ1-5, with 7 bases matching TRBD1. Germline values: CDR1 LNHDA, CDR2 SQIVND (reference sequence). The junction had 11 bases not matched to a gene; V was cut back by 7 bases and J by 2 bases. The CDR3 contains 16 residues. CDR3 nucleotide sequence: TGTGCCAGTAAAAACGTACAGGGGTTTGGCAATCAGCCCCAGCATTTT. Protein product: CASKNVQGFGNQPQHF.

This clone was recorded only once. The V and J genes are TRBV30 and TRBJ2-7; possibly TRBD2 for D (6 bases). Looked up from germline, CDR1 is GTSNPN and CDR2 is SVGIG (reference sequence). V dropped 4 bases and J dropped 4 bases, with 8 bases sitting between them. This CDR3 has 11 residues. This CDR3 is CAWTSDYEQYF. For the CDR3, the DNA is TGTGCCTGGACTAGCGATTACGAGCAGTACTTC.

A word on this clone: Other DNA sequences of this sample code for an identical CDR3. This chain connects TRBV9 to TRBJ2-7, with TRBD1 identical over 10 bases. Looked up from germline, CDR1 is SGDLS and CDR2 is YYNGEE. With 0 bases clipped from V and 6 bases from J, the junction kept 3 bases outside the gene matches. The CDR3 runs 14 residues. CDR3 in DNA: TGTGCCAGCAGCGTAGGAGACAGGGGGCTCGAGCAGTACTTC. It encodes CASSVGDRGLEQYF.

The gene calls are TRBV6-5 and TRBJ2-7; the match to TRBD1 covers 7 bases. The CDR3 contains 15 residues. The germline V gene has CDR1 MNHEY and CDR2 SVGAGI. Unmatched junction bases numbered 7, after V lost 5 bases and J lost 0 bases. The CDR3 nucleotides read TGTGCCAGCAGTCCATGGGACAGTAACTCCTACGAGCAGTACTTC. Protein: CASSPWDSNSYEQYF.

CDR3 residues: CASTRWGLDEQFF. CDR3 nucleotide sequence: TGTGCCAGCACCAGATGGGGATTGGATGAGCAGTTCTTC. The V call is TRBV28, the J call TRBJ2-1, with D unresolved. Germline CDR1 reads MDHEN; CDR2 reads SYDVKM. CDR3 length equals 13 residues. Trimming cost V 7 bases and J 8 bases, with 15 bases left between them.

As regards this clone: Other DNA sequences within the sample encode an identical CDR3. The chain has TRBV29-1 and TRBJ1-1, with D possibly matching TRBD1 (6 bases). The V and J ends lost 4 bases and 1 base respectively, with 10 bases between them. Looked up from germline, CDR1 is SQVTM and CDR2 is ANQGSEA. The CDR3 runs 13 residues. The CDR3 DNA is TGCAGCGTTGGACGGGGGGCGAACACTGAAGCTTTCTTT. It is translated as CSVGRGANTEAFF.

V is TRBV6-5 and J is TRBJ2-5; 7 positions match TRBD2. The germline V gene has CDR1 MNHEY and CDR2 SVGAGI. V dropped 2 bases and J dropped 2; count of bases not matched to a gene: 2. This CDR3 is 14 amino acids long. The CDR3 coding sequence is TGTGCCAGCAGTTACAGGGAGGGTCAAGAGACCCAGTACTTC. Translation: CASSYREGQETQYF.

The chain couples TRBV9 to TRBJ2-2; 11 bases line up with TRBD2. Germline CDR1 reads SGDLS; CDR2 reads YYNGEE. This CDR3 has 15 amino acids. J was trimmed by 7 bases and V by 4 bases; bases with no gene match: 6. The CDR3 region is CASSLSGRGDGELFF. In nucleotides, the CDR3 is TGTGCCAGCAGCCTTAGCGGGAGGGGGGACGGGGAGCTGTTTTTT.

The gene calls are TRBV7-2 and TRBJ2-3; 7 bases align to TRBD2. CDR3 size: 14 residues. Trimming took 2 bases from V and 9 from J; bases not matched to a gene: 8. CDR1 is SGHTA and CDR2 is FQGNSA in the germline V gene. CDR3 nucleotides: TGTGCCAGCAGCTTAAGTCAGGGAGCGGGAACGCAGTATTTT. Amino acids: CASSLSQGAGTQYF. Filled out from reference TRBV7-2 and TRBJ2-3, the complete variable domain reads GAGVSQSPSNKVTEKGKDVELRCDPISGHTALYWYRQSLGQGLEFLIYFQGNSAPDKSGLPSDRFSAERTGGSVSTLTIQRTQQEDSAVYLCASSLSQGAGTQYFGPGTRLTVL.

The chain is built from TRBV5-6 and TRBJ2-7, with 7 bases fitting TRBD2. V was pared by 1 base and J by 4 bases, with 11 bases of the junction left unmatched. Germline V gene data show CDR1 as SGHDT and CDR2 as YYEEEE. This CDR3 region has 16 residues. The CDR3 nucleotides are TGTGCCAGCAGCTTGTTCGGCGGGAGAATTTCTTACGAGCAGTACTTC. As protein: CASSLFGGRISYEQYF.

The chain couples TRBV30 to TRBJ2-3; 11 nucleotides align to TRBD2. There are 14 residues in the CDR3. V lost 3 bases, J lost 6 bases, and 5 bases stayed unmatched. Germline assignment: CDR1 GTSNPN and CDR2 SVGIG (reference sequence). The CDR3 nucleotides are TGTGCCTGGAGACTAGCGGGAGTGCGGGATACGCAGTATTTT. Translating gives CAWRLAGVRDTQYF.

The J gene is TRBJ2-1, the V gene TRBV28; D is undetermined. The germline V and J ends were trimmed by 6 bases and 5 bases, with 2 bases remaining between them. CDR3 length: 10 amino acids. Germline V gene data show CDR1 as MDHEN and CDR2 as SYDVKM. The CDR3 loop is CASSNNEQFF. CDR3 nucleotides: TGTGCCAGCAGCAACAATGAGCAGTTCTTC.

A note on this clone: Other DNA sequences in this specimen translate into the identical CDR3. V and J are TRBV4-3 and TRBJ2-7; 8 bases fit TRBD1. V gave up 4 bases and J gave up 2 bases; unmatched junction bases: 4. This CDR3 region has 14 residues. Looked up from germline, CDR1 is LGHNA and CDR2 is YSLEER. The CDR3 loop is CASSRGQGAYEQYF. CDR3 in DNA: TGCGCCAGCAGCCGCGGACAGGGAGCCTACGAGCAGTACTTC.

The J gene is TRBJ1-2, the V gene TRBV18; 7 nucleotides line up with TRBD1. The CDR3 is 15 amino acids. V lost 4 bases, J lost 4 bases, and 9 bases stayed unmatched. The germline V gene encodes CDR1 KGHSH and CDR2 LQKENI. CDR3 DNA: TGTGCCAGCTCACGTTTTACAGGGGCGACCTATGGCTACACCTTC. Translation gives CASSRFTGATYGYTF.

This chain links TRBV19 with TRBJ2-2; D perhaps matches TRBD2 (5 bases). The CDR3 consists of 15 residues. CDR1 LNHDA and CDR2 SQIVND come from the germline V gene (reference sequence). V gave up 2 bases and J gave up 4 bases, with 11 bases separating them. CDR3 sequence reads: CASSITGVLTGELFF. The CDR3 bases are TGTGCCAGTAGTATAACCGGGGTACTCACCGGGGAGCTGTTTTTT.

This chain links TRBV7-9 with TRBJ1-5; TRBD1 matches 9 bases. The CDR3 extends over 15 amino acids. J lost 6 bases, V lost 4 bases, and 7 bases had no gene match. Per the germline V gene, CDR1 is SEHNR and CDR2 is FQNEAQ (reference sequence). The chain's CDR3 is CASSYGTGMGQPQHF. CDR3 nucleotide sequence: TGTGCCAGCAGCTACGGGACAGGGATGGGTCAGCCCCAGCATTTT.

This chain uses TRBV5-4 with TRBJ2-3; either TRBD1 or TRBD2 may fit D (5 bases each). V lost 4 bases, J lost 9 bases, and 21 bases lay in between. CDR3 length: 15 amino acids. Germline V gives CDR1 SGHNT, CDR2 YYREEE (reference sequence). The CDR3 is CASSTPKTGTTTQYF. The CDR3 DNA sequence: TGTGCCAGCAGCACACCGAAGACCGGGACCACAACGCAGTATTTT. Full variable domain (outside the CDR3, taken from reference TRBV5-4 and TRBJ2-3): ETGVTQSPTHLIKTRGQQVTLRCSSQSGHNTVSWYQQALGQGPQFIFQYYREEENGRGNFPPRFSGLQFPNYSSELNVNALELDDSALYLCASSTPKTGTTTQYFGPGTRLTVL.

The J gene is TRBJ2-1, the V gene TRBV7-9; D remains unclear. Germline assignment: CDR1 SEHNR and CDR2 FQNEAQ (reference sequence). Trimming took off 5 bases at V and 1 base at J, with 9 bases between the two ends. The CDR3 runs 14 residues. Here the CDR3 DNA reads TGTGCCAGCAGCCCGACCCTTTCCTACAATGAGCAGTTCTTC. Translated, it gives CASSPTLSYNEQFF. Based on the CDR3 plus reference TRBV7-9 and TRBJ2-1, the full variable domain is DTGVSQNPRHKITKRGQNVTFRCDPISEHNRLYWYRQTLGQGPEFLTYFQNEAQLEKSRLLSDRFSAERPKGSFSTLEIQRTEQGDSAMYLCASSPTLSYNEQFFGPGTRLTVL.

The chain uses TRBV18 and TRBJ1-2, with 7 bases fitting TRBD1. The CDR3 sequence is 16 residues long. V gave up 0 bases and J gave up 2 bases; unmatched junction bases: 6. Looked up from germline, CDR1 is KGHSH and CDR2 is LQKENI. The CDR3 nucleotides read TGTGCCAGCTCACCACCGGGGATGACAGGGAACTATGGCTACACCTTC. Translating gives CASSPPGMTGNYGYTF. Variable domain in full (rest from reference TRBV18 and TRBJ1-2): NAGVMQNPRHLVRRRGQEARLRCSPMKGHSHVYWYRQLPEEGLKFMVYLQKENIIDESGMPKERFSAEFPKEGPSILRIQQVVRGDSAAYFCASSPPGMTGNYGYTFGSGTRLTVV.

CDR3 protein: CSVEEGYRGRNTIYF. In DNA form, the CDR3 reads TGCAGCGTTGAAGAGGGATACAGGGGTAGAAACACCATATATTTT. The chain recombines TRBV29-1 with TRBJ1-3, with TRBD1 matching 7 bases. The trim removed 0 bases at V and 5 bases at J, leaving 7 bases unmatched. The germline CDR1 and CDR2 sequences are SQVTM and ANQGSEA. This CDR3 spans 15 amino acids.

This chain's CDR3 is CATSREGLASYNEQFF. The CDR3 DNA is TGTGCCACCAGCAGAGAAGGACTAGCGAGCTACAATGAGCAGTTCTTC. This rearrangement joins TRBV15 to TRBJ2-1; 9 positions match TRBD2. This CDR3 is built from 16 residues. With 0 bases clipped from V and 3 bases from J, the junction kept 3 bases outside the gene matches. Germline values: CDR1 LNHNV, CDR2 YYDKDF (reference sequence).

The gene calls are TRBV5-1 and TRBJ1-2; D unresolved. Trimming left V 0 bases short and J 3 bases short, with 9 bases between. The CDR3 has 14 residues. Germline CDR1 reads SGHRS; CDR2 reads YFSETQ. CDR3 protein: CASSLEGSYYGYTF. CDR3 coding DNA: TGCGCCAGCAGCTTGGAGGGCAGCTACTATGGCTACACCTTC. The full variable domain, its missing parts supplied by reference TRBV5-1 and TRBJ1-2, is KAGVTQTPRYLIKTRGQQVTLSCSPISGHRSVSWYQQTPGQGLQFLFEYFSETQRNKGNFPGRFSGRQFSNSRSEMNVSTLELGDSALYLCASSLEGSYYGYTFGSGTRLTVV.

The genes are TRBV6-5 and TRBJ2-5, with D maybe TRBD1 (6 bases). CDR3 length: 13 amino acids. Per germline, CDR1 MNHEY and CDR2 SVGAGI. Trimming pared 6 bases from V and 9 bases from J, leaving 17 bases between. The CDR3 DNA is TGTGCCAGCAGGGCAGGGGCCATGGTGGCCCAGTACTTC. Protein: CASRAGAMVAQYF.

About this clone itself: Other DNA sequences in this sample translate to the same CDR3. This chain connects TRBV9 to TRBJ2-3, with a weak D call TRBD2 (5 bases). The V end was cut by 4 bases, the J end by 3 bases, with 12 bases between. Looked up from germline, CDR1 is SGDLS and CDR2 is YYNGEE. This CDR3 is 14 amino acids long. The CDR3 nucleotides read TGTGCCAGCAGCAGGACCTCGGGGACAGATACGCAGTATTTT. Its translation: CASSRTSGTDTQYF.

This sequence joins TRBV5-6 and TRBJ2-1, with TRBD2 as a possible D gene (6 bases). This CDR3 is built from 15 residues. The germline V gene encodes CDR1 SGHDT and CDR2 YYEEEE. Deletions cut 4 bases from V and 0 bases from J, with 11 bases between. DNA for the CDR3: TGTGCCAGCAGCGGCGGGGAAAGCTCCTACAATGAGCAGTTCTTC. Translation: CASSGGESSYNEQFF.